Following are 23 T cell receptor beta chains from one sample sequenced in a study of blood T cell repertoires in COVID-19. The method was immunoSEQ multiplex PCR; TCRdb's version includes in-frame clones alone and lacks a portion of them. The data show roughly 100,000 clones, with over 85% seen just once and 17% held by the top ten. Sequencing was done on a sample of peripheral blood. These receptor sequences come from a woman older than 75 in a cohort sampled during active COVID-19.

V gene TRBV19 combines with J gene TRBJ2-2, with 8 bases matching TRBD2. CDR1 is LNHDA, CDR2 SQIVND, per germline (reference sequence). This CDR3 comprises 15 residues. The junction had 12 bases not matched to a gene; V was cut back by 10 bases and J by 5 bases. CDR3 sequence reads: CAIKGFSGKTGELFF. The CDR3 DNA follows: TGTGCCATAAAGGGATTTAGCGGGAAGACCGGGGAGCTGTTTTTT.

The V call is TRBV6-5, the J call TRBJ2-1, with D possibly being TRBD2 (5 bases). The V end was cut by 4 bases, the J end by 2 bases, with 15 bases between. This CDR3 comprises 16 residues. Germline CDR1 and CDR2: MNHEY and SVGAGI. For the CDR3, the DNA is TGTGCCAGCAGTTTGCTAGCTAGGAATCCCTACAATGAGCAGTTCTTC. Its protein product is CASSLLARNPYNEQFF.

This clone was seen once. The genes are TRBV3-1 (or the pseudogene TRBV3-2) and TRBJ2-1, with 8 bases lining up with TRBD2. The junction had 4 bases not matched to a gene; V was cut back by 4 bases and J by 2 bases. The CDR3 consists of 15 residues. Per the germline V gene, CDR1 is LGHDT and CDR2 is YNNKEL (reference sequence). The CDR3 sequence: CASSLTSGTYNEQFF. In DNA, the CDR3 is TGTGCCAGCAGCCTTACTAGCGGAACCTACAATGAGCAGTTCTTC.

The chain carries TRBV11-3 and TRBJ2-3; the D is unclear. V was cut by 5 bases and J by 2 bases, with 5 bases left in between. This CDR3 is built from 12 residues. The germline V gene has CDR1 SGHNT and CDR2 YENEEA. CDR3 sequence reads: CASSGLTDTQYF. The CDR3 DNA reads TGTGCCAGCAGCGGGCTCACAGATACGCAGTATTTT.

The gene calls are TRBV10-3 and TRBJ2-5, with a weak D call TRBD1 (5 bases). Trimming removed 9 bases from V and 1 base from J, with 12 bases in between. The CDR3 is 13 amino acids. In germline, CDR1 is ENHRY, CDR2 SYGVKD. In DNA, the CDR3 is TGTGCCATTGGCAACAGGCCCCAAGAGACCCAGTACTTC. Its translation is CAIGNRPQETQYF.

The CDR3 DNA follows: TGTGCCAGCAGTGGACTAGCGGGGGAAGATACGCAGTATTTT. Translated, it gives CASSGLAGEDTQYF. The rearrangement links TRBV5-6 to TRBJ2-3; TRBD2 matches 13 bases. Germline V gene lookup returns CDR1 SGHDT and CDR2 YYEEEE. This CDR3 is built from 14 residues. J lost 5 bases, V lost 5 bases, and 2 bases had no gene match.

The J gene is TRBJ1-2, the V gene TRBV28; 9 positions match TRBD1. V shed 7 bases and J 4 bases; nucleotides not matched to a gene: 7. The germline CDR1 and CDR2 sequences are MDHEN and SYDVKM. The CDR3 has 14 amino acids. CDR3 coding DNA: TGTGCCAGCATCCCCGGACAGGGGACCTATGGCTACACCTTC. It yields the protein CASIPGQGTYGYTF.

Worth noting for this clone: This likely comes from a read error, as the CDR3 has no conserved phenylalanine or tryptophan at its end. The DNA is omitted, as the CDR3 cannot be located on it reliably, and the CDR3 follows TCRdb's listing. The chain recombines TRBV18 with TRBJ2-4; the table's D gene call, TRBD2, was not cross checked with the DNA. Germline-derived CDR1 and CDR2 are KGHSH and LQKENI. Both ends counted, the CDR3 spans 17 residues. The CDR3 sequence: CASSDQASGGAQGLEDV.

This chain links TRBV2 with TRBJ1-1, with D possibly being TRBD1 (5 bases). Trimming pared 8 bases from V and 5 bases from J, leaving 12 bases between. The germline CDR1 and CDR2 sequences are SNHLY and FYNNEI. The CDR3 runs to 12 residues. The CDR3 DNA reads TGTGCCAGCTCCGTCCGGGGGACTGAAGCTTTCTTT. This sequence encodes CASSVRGTEAFF.

The V call is TRBV7-9, the J call TRBJ2-7; TRBD2 agrees at 9 bases. V was pared by 4 bases and J by 5 bases, with 9 bases of the junction left unmatched. The CDR3 extends over 15 amino acids. Germline-derived CDR1 and CDR2 are SEHNR and FQNEAQ (reference sequence). The CDR3 region is CASSSLIAGANEQYF. The CDR3, as DNA: TGTGCCAGCAGCTCTCTAATAGCGGGAGCGAACGAGCAGTACTTC.

The chain uses TRBV5-1 and TRBJ2-1; TRBD2 matches at 9 bases. Per the germline V gene, CDR1 is SGHRS and CDR2 is YFSETQ. The CDR3 is 15 amino acids. The V gene end was trimmed by 0 bases and the J gene end by 7 bases; junction bases not matched to a gene: 5. Written as DNA, the CDR3 is TGCGCCAGCAGCTTGGAAGCTAGCGGGATAAATGAGCAGTTCTTC. Residues: CASSLEASGINEQFF.

This rearrangement joins TRBV19 to TRBJ2-3, with TRBD2 matching 13 bases. Per the germline V gene, CDR1 is LNHDA and CDR2 is SQIVND (reference sequence). The CDR3 runs to 19 residues. Germline trimming cut 6 bases from V and 1 base from J; bases unmatched to any gene: 13. CDR3 in DNA: TGTGCCAGTAGAAGATTGGGACTAGCGGGATGGGAGCGCACAGATACGCAGTATTTT. It codes for CASRRLGLAGWERTDTQYF. The entire variable domain, with the rest obtained from reference TRBV19 and TRBJ2-3, is as follows: DGGITQSPKYLFRKEGQNVTLSCEQNLNHDAMYWYRQDPGQGLRLIYYSQIVNDFQKGDIAEGYSVSREKKESFPLTVTSAQKNPTAFYLCASRRLGLAGWERTDTQYFGPGTRLTVL.

The gene calls are TRBV7-6 and TRBJ2-5; D is undetermined. With 2 bases removed from V and 1 base from J, the gap between germline ends came to 11 bases. The CDR3 is made up of 15 amino acids. From germline, CDR1 is SGHVS and CDR2 FNYEAQ. As DNA, the CDR3 is TGTGCCAGCAGCTTACGGTGGGCTCCCCAAGAGACCCAGTACTTC. Its translation: CASSLRWAPQETQYF.

This clone was counted between two and nine times. The CDR3 region has the DNA TGTGCCAGCAGCTTGAGGGGGGGCACACCGAATGAGCAGTTCTTC. This gives the protein CASSLRGGTPNEQFF. This chain uses TRBV5-4 with TRBJ2-1; perhaps TRBD2 as D (7 bases). CDR3 length: 15 amino acids. The V end lost 1 base, the J end lost 7 bases, and 15 bases lay between the germline ends. CDR1 and CDR2 (germline): SGHNT, YYREEE (reference sequence).

DNA of the CDR3: TGTGCCAGCAGCCGAAGAGGGACAGGGTTGCACGAGCAGTACTTC. Translation: CASSRRGTGLHEQYF. The chain combines TRBV11-3 with TRBJ2-7, with 9 nucleotides matching TRBD1. The V and J ends lost 5 bases and 5 bases, in that order; junction bases with no gene match: 10. The germline CDR1 and CDR2 sequences are SGHNT and YENEEA. The CDR3 is 15 residues long.

The chain carries TRBV30 and TRBJ2-7; 12 bases line up with TRBD2. This CDR3 contains 14 residues. Germline assignment: CDR1 GTSNPN and CDR2 SVGIG (reference sequence). The V and J ends lost 7 bases and 4 bases, in that order; junction bases with no gene match: 8. CDR3 sequence (DNA): TGTGCCTCTAGCGGGGGGGCCGGTAGGTACGAGCAGTACTTC. Translation: CASSGGAGRYEQYF.

The chain carries TRBV18 and TRBJ2-1, with a tentative D call TRBD1 (6 bases). This CDR3 is 15 amino acids long. Germline values: CDR1 KGHSH, CDR2 LQKENI. V was shortened by 3 bases and J by 3 bases, with 12 bases between the two germline ends. In nucleotides, the CDR3 is TGTGCCAGCTCACCTAGCCAGGGGTTCTACAATGAGCAGTTCTTC. Its translation is CASSPSQGFYNEQFF.

The chain links TRBV5-4 to TRBJ2-3; D perhaps matches TRBD1 (6 bases). The V end lost 4 bases, the J end lost 2 bases, and 11 bases lay between the germline ends. The CDR3 loop spans 14 amino acids. CDR1 SGHNT and CDR2 YYREEE come from the germline V gene (reference sequence). CDR3 DNA sequence: TGTGCCAGCAGCCTGGGGGCCCCCACAGATACGCAGTATTTT. Translated: CASSLGAPTDTQYF.

The chain recombines TRBV4-2 with TRBJ2-3, with 11 bases aligning to TRBD2. The CDR3 extends over 18 amino acids. Germline V gene sequence: CDR1 LGHNA, CDR2 YNFKEQ. The V and J ends lost 0 bases and 4 bases, in that order; junction bases with no gene match: 9. The CDR3 loop is CASSQDLGIAGGADTQYF. DNA for the CDR3: TGTGCCAGCAGCCAAGATCTTGGAATAGCGGGAGGGGCAGATACGCAGTATTTT.

The chain carries TRBV27 and TRBJ2-2; maybe TRBD2 (5 bases). This CDR3 has 13 amino acids. Germline V gene sequence: CDR1 MNHEY, CDR2 SMNVEV (reference sequence). Trimming stripped 2 bases from V and 8 bases from J, with 9 bases between. The DNA of the CDR3 is TGTGCCAGCAGTTTAGACCGAGGGGGGGAGCTGTTTTTT. This encodes CASSLDRGGELFF.

This chain links TRBV9 with TRBJ2-1, with 7 bases identical to TRBD2. CDR3 size: 16 residues. Germline CDR1 SGDLS, CDR2 YYNGEE. The V and J ends lost 0 bases and 1 base, in that order; junction bases with no gene match: 4. CDR3 residues: CASSVAGGSSYNEQFF. In nucleotides, the CDR3 is TGTGCCAGCAGCGTAGCTGGCGGGAGTTCCTACAATGAGCAGTTCTTC.

The rearrangement uses TRBV5-8 and TRBJ1-1; tentatively, D is TRBD1 (5 bases). V gave up 7 bases and J gave up 1 base, with 11 bases separating them. The CDR3 totals 13 residues. The germline V gene encodes CDR1 SGHTS and CDR2 YDEGEE. In nucleotides, the CDR3 is TGTGCCAGCGAGCGACAGAAGAACACTGAAGCTTTCTTT. Translating it yields CASERQKNTEAFF.

The V call is TRBV21-1, the J call TRBJ1-5; no DNA check was done on the table's D call, TRBD1. TRBV21-1 is noted as a pseudogene. The CDR3 consists of 16 residues. CDR3 loop: CASSKWGTGEEKPQHF. In DNA form, the CDR3 reads TGTGCCAGCAGCAAGTGGGGGACAGGGGAGGAGAAGCCCCAGCATTTT.